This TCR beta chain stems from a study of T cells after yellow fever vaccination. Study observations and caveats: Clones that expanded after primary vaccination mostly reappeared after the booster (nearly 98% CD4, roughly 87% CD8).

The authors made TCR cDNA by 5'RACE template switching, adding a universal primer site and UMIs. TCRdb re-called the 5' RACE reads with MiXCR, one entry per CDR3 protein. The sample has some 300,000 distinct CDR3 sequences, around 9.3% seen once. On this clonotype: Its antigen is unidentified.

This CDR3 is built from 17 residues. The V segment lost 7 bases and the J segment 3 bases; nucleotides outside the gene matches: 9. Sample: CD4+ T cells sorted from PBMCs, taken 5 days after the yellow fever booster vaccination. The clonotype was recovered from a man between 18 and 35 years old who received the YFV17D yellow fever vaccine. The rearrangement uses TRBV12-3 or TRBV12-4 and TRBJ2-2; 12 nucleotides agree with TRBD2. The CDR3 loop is CASTQGLAGGDTGELFF. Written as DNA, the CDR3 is TGTGCCAGCACACAGGGCCTAGCGGGGGGGGACACCGGGGAGCTGTTTTTT.